The 5 T cell receptor beta chains presented below share a single source sample, sequenced in a study of T-cell memory formation after mild COVID-19. TCRdb re-analysed the 5' RACE reads in MiXCR, keeping a single row per CDR3 protein. Of fewer than 350,000 distinct CDR3 sequences listed, approximately 19% are singletons. Material for sequencing was PBMCs or a T cell subset sorted from them (not recorded which). The receptors here all came from a man aged 18 to 30 who had mild COVID-19 (a few samples of this study predate the infection). Cell type and time point are not known.

This clonotype occurred a few times. The rearrangement links TRBV6-2 or TRBV6-3 to TRBJ2-1, with 7 bases aligning to TRBD1. CDR3 length: 12 residues. V lost 6 bases and J lost 5; bases outside the gene matches: 1. The V gene's germline CDR1 is MNHEY and CDR2 SVGEGT. CDR3 DNA: TGTGCCAGCAGGACAGGGCACAATGAGCAGTTCTTC. This sequence encodes CASRTGHNEQFF.

This clonotype was counted only a few times. The chain employs TRBV5-6 and TRBJ2-4; 9 nucleotides match TRBD1. The CDR3 runs 16 residues. Germline CDR1 and CDR2: SGHDT and YYEEEE. V lost 4 bases, J lost 7 bases, and 12 bases stayed unmatched. The CDR3 is CASSTRDRVGLNIQYF. CDR3 bases: TGTGCCAGCAGCACTCGGGACAGGGTCGGCCTCAACATTCAGTACTTC.

The V call is TRBV5-1, the J call TRBJ2-5; weak D call: TRBD2 (6 bases). Trimming removed 4 bases from V and 5 bases from J, with 9 bases in between. Germline V gives CDR1 SGHRS, CDR2 YFSETQ. This CDR3 is built from 12 residues. Written as DNA, the CDR3 is TGCGCCAGCAGCGCGGCGGGGGAGACCCAGTACTTC. Its protein product is CASSAAGETQYF.

As DNA, the CDR3 is TGTGCCATGAGCCCGGGTAGTAACACTGAAGCTTTCTTT. It yields the protein CAMSPGSNTEAFF. The chain combines TRBV10-3 with TRBJ1-1; no reliable D call. The CDR3 length is 13 residues. The germline CDR1 and CDR2 sequences are ENHRY and SYGVKD. V dropped 9 bases and J dropped 2 bases, with 13 bases sitting between them.

J is TRBJ2-2 and V is TRBV6-2 or TRBV6-3; D possibly corresponds to TRBD1 (5 bases). CDR1 and CDR2 from the germline V gene are MNHEY and SVGEGT. Trimming cost V 0 bases and J 6 bases, with 11 bases left between them. This CDR3 spans 15 amino acids. The CDR3 bases are TGTGCCAGCAGTTACTCAGGGGCCCCTCCCGGGGAGCTGTTTTTT. Amino acids: CASSYSGAPPGELFF.